Only one count was recorded for the clone carrying this T cell receptor beta chain. Method: immunoSEQ multiplex PCR; TCRdb's copy keeps in-frame clones and lacks some. The data contain 200,000 to 300,000 clones, 92% of them seen just once; the ten biggest clones take up around 0.83%. These data come from a study of blood T cell repertoires in COVID-19. Overall study: The analysed material was cDNA or gDNA that came from T cells, B-cell-depleted T cells, or PBMCs.

The CDR3 spans 15 residues. Germline CDR1 is MNHEY and CDR2 is SVGAGI. Unmatched junction bases numbered 6, after V lost 6 bases and J lost 1 base. The source of this sequence is a young man with COVID-19, enrolled during active disease. What was sequenced was peripheral blood. The V call is TRBV6-5, the J call TRBJ1-2; 9 nucleotides agree with TRBD1. The CDR3 DNA is TGTGCCAGCAGCTCCCGGACAGGGGATAACTATGGCTACACCTTC. As protein: CASSSRTGDNYGYTF.